This entry lists 31 T cell receptor beta chains sequenced from one sample in a study of OX40 agonist ivuxolimab in advanced cancers. This table comes from immunoSEQ multiplex PCR, and its TCRdb copy is limited to in-frame clones, with some not included. The table records 45,000 to 60,000 clones, 79% of them present only once. The sample in question was CD4+ or CD8+ T cells sorted from blood, obtained in a trial of the OX40 agonist ivuxolimab. These receptors originate from an adult with an advanced solid tumor such as melanoma, head and neck, liver or kidney cancer.

V and J are TRBV20-1 and TRBJ1-5; D is undetermined. V lost 3 bases and J 6 bases, leaving 3 bases between the germline ends. CDR1 DFQATT and CDR2 SNEGSKA come from the germline V gene (reference sequence). The CDR3 extends over 10 amino acids. The DNA for the CDR3 is TGCAGTGCTAGCCCTCAGCCCCAGCATTTT. It specifies CSASPQPQHF.

The J gene is TRBJ2-1, the V gene TRBV5-1; 8 nucleotides line up with TRBD2. Trimming removed 2 bases from V and 6 bases from J; junction bases left unmatched: 10. The CDR3 consists of 16 residues. CDR1 is SGHRS, CDR2 YFSETQ, per germline. CDR3: CASSFVSGTDFNEQFF. In DNA form, the CDR3 reads TGCGCCAGCAGCTTTGTTAGCGGGACTGATTTCAATGAGCAGTTCTTC.

This chain links TRBV30 with TRBJ2-1; 14 bases fit TRBD2. V lost 0 bases and J lost 4; bases outside the gene matches: 5. The CDR3 has 17 amino acids. Per the germline V gene, CDR1 is GTSNPN and CDR2 is SVGIG (reference sequence). CDR3 region: CAWSVSRTSGRYNEQFF. The CDR3 coding sequence is TGTGCCTGGAGTGTATCTAGGACTAGCGGGAGGTACAATGAGCAGTTCTTC.

The chain joins TRBV7-2 to TRBJ1-5; D gene ambiguous. The CDR3 spans 15 residues. Germline V gene sequence: CDR1 SGHTA, CDR2 FQGNSA. V was trimmed by 1 base and J by 0 bases, leaving 7 bases between them. CDR3 sequence: CASSLVGDSNQPQHF. CDR3 coding DNA: TGTGCCAGCAGCTTAGTCGGGGATAGCAATCAGCCCCAGCATTTT.

The genes are TRBV2 and TRBJ2-5, with D unresolved. The CDR3 consists of 12 residues. With 5 bases removed from V and 5 bases from J, the gap between germline ends came to 9 bases. Germline values: CDR1 SNHLY, CDR2 FYNNEI. CDR3 DNA: TGTGCCAGCAGTACCATATGGGAGACCCAGTACTTC. This gives the protein CASSTIWETQYF.

V usage is TRBV18 and J usage is TRBJ2-1, with 11 bases identical to TRBD1. The junction had 4 bases not matched to a gene; V was cut back by 5 bases and J by 7 bases. Germline lookup yields CDR1 KGHSH and CDR2 LQKENI. The CDR3 is made up of 14 amino acids. CDR3 nucleotides: TGTGCCAGCTCATATGGACAGGGGGCGAATGAGCAGTTCTTC. Amino acid sequence: CASSYGQGANEQFF.

This clone showed up just a few times. The chain carries TRBV7-9 and TRBJ2-6, with D unresolved. The CDR3 loop spans 14 amino acids. V was clipped by 2 bases and J by 4 bases, with 6 bases between them. Germline V gene sequence: CDR1 SEHNR, CDR2 FQNEAQ (reference sequence). The DNA for the CDR3 is TGTGCCAGCAGCTTATCCGACGGGGCCAACGTCCTGACTTTC. It encodes CASSLSDGANVLTF.

The CDR3 here is CASRLTMVEGPFRSNQPQHF. The DNA for the CDR3 is TGTGCAAGTCGCTTAACCATGGTGGAGGGCCCGTTTAGGAGCAATCAGCCCCAGCATTTT. The chain combines TRBV12-2 with TRBJ1-5. TRBV12-2 is designated a pseudogene. CDR3 size: 20 residues.

In its sample, this clone was seen once. This chain joins TRBV7-8 and TRBJ1-5; D unresolved. CDR1 SGHVS and CDR2 FQNEAQ come from the germline V gene. With 0 bases removed from V and 2 bases from J, the gap between germline ends came to 14 bases. The CDR3 has 17 amino acids. CDR3 region: CASSLAGSAGGNQPQHF. CDR3 bases: TGTGCCAGCAGCTTAGCGGGATCGGCGGGAGGCAATCAGCCCCAGCATTTT. Drawing the rest from reference TRBV7-8 and TRBJ1-5, the complete variable domain is GAGVSQSPRYKVAKRGQDVALRCDPISGHVSLFWYQQALGQGPEFLTYFQNEAQLDKSGLPSDRFFAERPEGSVSTLKIQRTQQEDSAVYLCASSLAGSAGGNQPQHFGDGTRLSIL.

This clone was seen only a few times. J is TRBJ2-3 and V is TRBV5-1; 9 bases agree with TRBD1. The V gene end was trimmed by 4 bases and the J gene end by 2 bases; junction bases not matched to a gene: 17. Germline CDR1 SGHRS, CDR2 YFSETQ. The CDR3 extends over 19 amino acids. CDR3 in amino acids: CASSLNIYPGQGFTDTQYF. The CDR3, as DNA: TGCGCCAGCAGCCTGAACATCTATCCGGGACAGGGATTCACAGATACGCAGTATTTT.

This clone was detected ten times or more. J is TRBJ1-2 and V is TRBV5-4, with D unresolved. The CDR3 sequence is 13 residues long. CDR1 is SGHNT, CDR2 YYREEE, per germline (reference sequence). Trimming left V 4 bases short and J 3 bases short, with 10 bases between. The CDR3 sequence: CASSPANDYGYTF. In DNA form, the CDR3 reads TGTGCCAGCAGCCCAGCGAACGACTATGGCTACACCTTC. The full variable domain, rest sourced from reference TRBV5-4 and TRBJ1-2, is ETGVTQSPTHLIKTRGQQVTLRCSSQSGHNTVSWYQQALGQGPQFIFQYYREEENGRGNFPPRFSGLQFPNYSSELNVNALELDDSALYLCASSPANDYGYTFGSGTRLTVV.

In this sample, this clone turned up a few times. V and J are TRBV5-1 and TRBJ2-1; 10 bases are shared with TRBD1. V lost 4 bases and J lost 0; bases outside the gene matches: 10. The CDR3 has 18 amino acids. The germline gives CDR1 SGHRS, CDR2 YFSETQ. The CDR3 loop reads CASSHPTGGVSSYNEQFF. DNA for the CDR3: TGCGCCAGCAGCCACCCGACAGGGGGCGTTAGCTCCTACAATGAGCAGTTCTTC.

V is TRBV7-6 and J is TRBJ2-2, with D possibly being TRBD1 (5 bases). The germline V and J ends were trimmed by 2 bases and 6 bases, with 7 bases remaining between them. Germline V gene data show CDR1 as SGHVS and CDR2 as FNYEAQ. CDR3 length equals 13 residues. In DNA form, the CDR3 reads TGTGCCAGCAGCTTATCAGGGTCCGGGGAGCTGTTTTTT. Protein sequence: CASSLSGSGELFF.

V and J are TRBV11-2 and TRBJ2-2; 11 nucleotides line up with TRBD2. The CDR3 runs to 16 residues. Germline CDR1 SGHAT, CDR2 FQNNGV. With 4 bases clipped from V and 6 bases from J, the junction kept 7 bases outside the gene matches. CDR3 loop: CASSSRGTSGSGELFF. CDR3 bases: TGTGCCAGCAGCTCCAGGGGGACTAGCGGCTCCGGGGAGCTGTTTTTT.

The rearrangement joins TRBV7-8 to TRBJ2-1; D gene unclear. The V gene lost 1 base and the J gene lost 10 bases, with 8 bases spanning the gap. CDR1 is SGHVS and CDR2 is FQNEAQ in the germline V gene. The CDR3 contains 12 residues. The chain's CDR3 is CASSLVNREQFF. The DNA of the CDR3 is TGTGCCAGCAGCTTAGTTAATCGGGAGCAGTTCTTC.

This clone was seen once. The gene calls are TRBV18 and TRBJ1-2; 9 positions agree with TRBD1. The length of the CDR3 is 15 residues. V was clipped by 2 bases and J by 2 bases; unmatched bases: 3. Germline values: CDR1 KGHSH, CDR2 LQKENI. This chain's CDR3 is CASSPRTGANYGYTF. DNA of the CDR3: TGTGCCAGCTCACCAAGGACAGGGGCAAACTATGGCTACACCTTC.

The CDR3 DNA reads as TGTGCCAGCAGTCTAGCGGGTACGACCTACGAGCAGTACTTC. Residues: CASSLAGTTYEQYF. The V gene is TRBV6-6, the J gene TRBJ2-7, with 8 bases that match TRBD2. Germline CDR1 and CDR2: MNHNY and SVGAGI (reference sequence). The CDR3 has 14 amino acids. V lost 5 bases to trimming and J lost 2 bases; unmatched junction nucleotides: 5.

The CDR3 loop is CASSKLAGGIDEQFF. Here the CDR3 DNA reads TGTGCCAGTAGTAAACTAGCGGGAGGCATCGATGAGCAGTTCTTC. This chain connects TRBV19 to TRBJ2-1, with 12 bases identical to TRBD2. The CDR3 sequence is 15 residues long. V shed 4 bases and J 8 bases; nucleotides not matched to a gene: 6. Germline values: CDR1 LNHDA, CDR2 SQIVND (reference sequence).

CDR3 DNA: TGTGCCAGCAGCTTCAGATCGGAGGGGTCCATGGAAGCTTTCTTT. Translation: CASSFRSEGSMEAFF. The V and J genes are TRBV7-9 and TRBJ1-1; D possibly corresponds to TRBD1 (5 bases). Deletions cut 3 bases from V and 8 bases from J, with 19 bases between. Germline V gives CDR1 SEHNR, CDR2 FQNEAQ (reference sequence). The CDR3 runs 15 residues.

This clone was recorded a few times. Other DNA variants within this sample encode the same CDR3. The V and J genes are TRBV5-1 and TRBJ2-5, with 11 positions matching TRBD2. The germline V gene encodes CDR1 SGHRS and CDR2 YFSETQ. This CDR3 has 15 amino acids. The V segment lost 3 bases and the J segment 5 bases; nucleotides outside the gene matches: 6. The CDR3 sequence: CASSSTSGEGETQYF. The DNA for the CDR3 is TGCGCCAGCAGCTCGACTAGCGGGGAAGGGGAGACCCAGTACTTC.

The chain employs TRBV5-1 and TRBJ2-2; D not certain. Deletions cut 1 base from V and 5 bases from J, with 9 bases between. CDR3 size: 14 residues. Germline CDR1 and CDR2: SGHRS and YFSETQ. The CDR3 protein is CASSLSDLTGELFF. CDR3 nucleotide sequence: TGCGCCAGCAGCTTGTCCGACCTAACCGGGGAGCTGTTTTTT.

The chain carries TRBV2 and TRBJ1-5; 9 nucleotides match TRBD1. Trimming removed 4 bases from V and 2 bases from J; junction bases left unmatched: 12. Per germline, CDR1 SNHLY and CDR2 FYNNEI. This CDR3 has 18 amino acids. CDR3 sequence: CASSGGTGRRFGNQPQHF. CDR3 DNA: TGTGCCAGCAGTGGCGGGACAGGGCGTCGGTTCGGCAATCAGCCCCAGCATTTT.

The rearrangement uses TRBV6-6 and TRBJ1-1, with a tentative D call TRBD1 (6 bases). With 6 bases removed from V and 4 bases from J, the gap between germline ends came to 12 bases. Germline assignment: CDR1 MNHNY and CDR2 SVGAGI (reference sequence). The CDR3 sequence is 13 residues long. CDR3 sequence reads: CASSHRDGTEAFF. In DNA form, the CDR3 reads TGTGCCAGCAGCCACAGGGATGGCACTGAAGCTTTCTTT.

This clone has a handful of counts. J is TRBJ1-1 and V is TRBV5-1; tentatively, D is TRBD1 (5 bases). The CDR3 contains 14 residues. V lost 0 bases and J lost 3, with 9 bases in between. Per the germline V gene, CDR1 is SGHRS and CDR2 is YFSETQ. CDR3 sequence: CASSLAGGDTEAFF. DNA of the CDR3: TGCGCCAGCAGCTTGGCCGGGGGGGACACTGAAGCTTTCTTT.

This clone was observed once. The rearrangement links TRBV10-3 to TRBJ2-2; a possible D gene is TRBD1 (5 bases). CDR1 ENHRY and CDR2 SYGVKD come from the germline V gene. The CDR3 contains 13 residues. The V gene lost 8 bases and the J gene lost 0 bases, with 7 bases spanning the gap. In nucleotides, the CDR3 is TGTGCCATCCCAGGGACGAACACCGGGGAGCTGTTTTTT. Its protein is CAIPGTNTGELFF.

The gene calls are TRBV19 and TRBJ2-2; D assignment may be TRBD1 or TRBD2 (5 bases each). The V end was cut by 7 bases, the J end by 2 bases, with 14 bases between. The length of the CDR3 is 15 residues. Germline V CDR1 and CDR2: LNHDA, SQIVND (reference sequence). CDR3 loop: CASTLDGDNTGELFF. In DNA form, the CDR3 reads TGTGCCAGTACCCTGGACGGGGACAACACCGGGGAGCTGTTTTTT.

Of note for this clone: Additional DNA sequences in this sample encode the identical CDR3. The chain joins TRBV30 to TRBJ2-5; D unclear. The CDR3 length is 12 residues. Looked up from germline, CDR1 is GTSNPN and CDR2 is SVGIG (reference sequence). The V end lost 5 bases, the J end lost 5 bases, and 12 bases lay between the germline ends. CDR3 protein: CAWGWGVETQYF. In nucleotides, the CDR3 is TGTGCCTGGGGGTGGGGTGTGGAGACCCAGTACTTC.

This chain connects TRBV5-5 to TRBJ2-7; D gene ambiguous. Per germline, CDR1 SGHKS and CDR2 YYEKEE (reference sequence). The CDR3 is 13 residues long. V was pared by 1 base and J by 7 bases, with 12 bases between. The CDR3 nucleotides read TGTGCCAGCAGCTTGTCGACGGTTTTGGAGCAGTACTTC. It yields the protein CASSLSTVLEQYF.

The V and J genes are TRBV27 and TRBJ2-6, with D hard to call. There are 15 residues in the CDR3. Germline V gene lookup returns CDR1 MNHEY and CDR2 SMNVEV (reference sequence). Trimming took off 8 bases at V and 4 bases at J, with 15 bases between the two ends. Written as DNA, the CDR3 is TGTGCCAGCTTCACTCGGGTGGGCGGGGCCAACGTCCTGACTTTC. It is translated as CASFTRVGGANVLTF.

The rearrangement joins TRBV18 to TRBJ2-1, with 12 bases fitting TRBD1. The CDR3 spans 16 residues. Trimming removed 4 bases from V and 5 bases from J; junction bases left unmatched: 6. Germline CDR1 and CDR2: KGHSH and LQKENI. CDR3 loop: CASSRQGQGADNEQFF. The CDR3 bases are TGTGCCAGCTCACGGCAGGGACAGGGGGCGGACAATGAGCAGTTCTTC.

This sequence joins TRBV14 and TRBJ2-7; D unclear. V dropped 5 bases and J dropped 0 bases, with 5 bases sitting between them. Looked up from germline, CDR1 is SGHDN and CDR2 is FVKESK. This CDR3 region has 12 residues. CDR3 loop: CASSLSSYEQYF. The CDR3 DNA sequence: TGTGCCAGCAGCTTGAGCTCCTACGAGCAGTACTTC.